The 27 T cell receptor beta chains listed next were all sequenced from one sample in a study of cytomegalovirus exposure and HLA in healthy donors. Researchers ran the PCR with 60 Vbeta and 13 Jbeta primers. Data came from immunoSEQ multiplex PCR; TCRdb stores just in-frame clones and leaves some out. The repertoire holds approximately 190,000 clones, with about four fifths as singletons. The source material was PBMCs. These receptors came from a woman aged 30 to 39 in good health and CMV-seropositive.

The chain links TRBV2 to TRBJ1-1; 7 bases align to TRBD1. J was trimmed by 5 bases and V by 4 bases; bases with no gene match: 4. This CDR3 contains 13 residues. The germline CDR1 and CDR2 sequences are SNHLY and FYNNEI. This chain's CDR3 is CASSVDRITEAFF. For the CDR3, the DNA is TGTGCCAGCAGTGTGGACAGGATAACTGAAGCTTTCTTT.

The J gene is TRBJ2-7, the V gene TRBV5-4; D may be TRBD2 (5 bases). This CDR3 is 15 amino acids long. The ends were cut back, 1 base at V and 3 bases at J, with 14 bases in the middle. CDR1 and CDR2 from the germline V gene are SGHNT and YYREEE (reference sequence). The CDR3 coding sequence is TGTGCCAGCAGCTTGTCTGGGGTCGGGAACTACGAGCAGTACTTC. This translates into CASSLSGVGNYEQYF. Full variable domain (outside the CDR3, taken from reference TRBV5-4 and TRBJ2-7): ETGVTQSPTHLIKTRGQQVTLRCSSQSGHNTVSWYQQALGQGPQFIFQYYREEENGRGNFPPRFSGLQFPNYSSELNVNALELDDSALYLCASSLSGVGNYEQYFGPGTRLTVT.

The CDR3 is CASSWDRDNEQFF. The CDR3 bases are TGTGCCAGCAGCTGGGACAGAGACAATGAGCAGTTCTTC. This chain links TRBV7-2 with TRBJ2-1, with 7 positions matching TRBD1. Germline V CDR1 and CDR2: SGHTA, FQGNSA. CDR3 length: 13 amino acids. V trimming: 4 bases; J trimming: 5 bases; junction bases outside the gene matches: 2.

CDR3 coding DNA: TGTGCCACCCAGGGGGCGGAGAATGAGCAGTTCTTC. This codes for CATQGAENEQFF. This rearrangement joins TRBV2 to TRBJ2-1; 8 bases align to TRBD1. J lost 7 bases, V lost 10 bases, and 6 bases had no gene match. The CDR3 contains 12 residues. Germline V gives CDR1 SNHLY, CDR2 FYNNEI.

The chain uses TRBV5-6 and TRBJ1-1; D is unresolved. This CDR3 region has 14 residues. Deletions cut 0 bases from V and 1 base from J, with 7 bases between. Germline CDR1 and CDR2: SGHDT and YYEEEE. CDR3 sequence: CASSLELENTEAFF. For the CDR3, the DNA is TGTGCCAGCAGCTTGGAGTTAGAGAACACTGAAGCTTTCTTT.

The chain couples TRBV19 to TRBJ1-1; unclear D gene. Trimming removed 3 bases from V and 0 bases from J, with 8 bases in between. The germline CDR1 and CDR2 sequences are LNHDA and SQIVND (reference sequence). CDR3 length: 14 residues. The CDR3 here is CASSIREMNTEAFF. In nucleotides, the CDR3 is TGTGCCAGTAGTATCCGGGAAATGAACACTGAAGCTTTCTTT.

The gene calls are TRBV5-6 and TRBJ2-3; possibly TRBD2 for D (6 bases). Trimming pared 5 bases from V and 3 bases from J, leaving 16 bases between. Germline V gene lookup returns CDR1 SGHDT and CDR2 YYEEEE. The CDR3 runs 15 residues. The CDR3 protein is CASREFGGGTDTQYF. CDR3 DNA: TGTGCCAGCAGGGAGTTTGGGGGAGGAACAGATACGCAGTATTTT.

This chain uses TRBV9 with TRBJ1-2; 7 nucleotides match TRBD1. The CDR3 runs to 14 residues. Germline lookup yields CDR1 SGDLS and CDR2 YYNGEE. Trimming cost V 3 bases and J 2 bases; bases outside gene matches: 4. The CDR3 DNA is TGTGCCAGCAGCGAAGGACAGGCGAACTATGGCTACACCTTC. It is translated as CASSEGQANYGYTF. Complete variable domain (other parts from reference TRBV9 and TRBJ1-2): DSGVTQTPKHLITATGQRVTLRCSPRSGDLSVYWYQQSLDQGLQFLIQYYNGEERAKGNILERFSAQQFPDLHSELNLSSLELGDSALYFCASSEGQANYGYTFGSGTRLTVV.

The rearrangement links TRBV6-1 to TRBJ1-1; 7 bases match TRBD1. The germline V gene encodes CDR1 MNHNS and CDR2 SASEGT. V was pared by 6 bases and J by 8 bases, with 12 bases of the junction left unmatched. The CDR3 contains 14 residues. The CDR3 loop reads CASRIDRVSLEAFF. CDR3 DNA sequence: TGTGCCAGCAGGATCGACAGGGTGTCGCTGGAAGCTTTCTTT.

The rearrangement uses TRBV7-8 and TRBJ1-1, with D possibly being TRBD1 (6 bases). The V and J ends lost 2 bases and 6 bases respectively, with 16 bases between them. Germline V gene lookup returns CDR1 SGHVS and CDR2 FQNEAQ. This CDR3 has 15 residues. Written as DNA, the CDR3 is TGTGCCAGCAGCTTAATTACAGGGCCAGTCTCTGAAGCTTTCTTT. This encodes CASSLITGPVSEAFF. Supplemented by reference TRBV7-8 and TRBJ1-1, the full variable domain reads GAGVSQSPRYKVAKRGQDVALRCDPISGHVSLFWYQQALGQGPEFLTYFQNEAQLDKSGLPSDRFFAERPEGSVSTLKIQRTQQEDSAVYLCASSLITGPVSEAFFGQGTRLTVV.

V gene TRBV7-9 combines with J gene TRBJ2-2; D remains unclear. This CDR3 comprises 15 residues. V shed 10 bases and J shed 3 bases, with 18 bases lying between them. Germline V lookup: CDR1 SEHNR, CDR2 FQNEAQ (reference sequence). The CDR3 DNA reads TGTGCCATTTGGGTGGTAGTTCAGGACACCGGGGAGCTGTTTTTT. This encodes CAIWVVVQDTGELFF.

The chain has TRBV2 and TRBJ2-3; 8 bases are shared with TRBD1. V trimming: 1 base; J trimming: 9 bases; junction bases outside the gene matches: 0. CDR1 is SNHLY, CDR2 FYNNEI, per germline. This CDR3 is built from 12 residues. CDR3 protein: CASSEGTGTQYF. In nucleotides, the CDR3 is TGTGCCAGCAGTGAAGGGACAGGGACGCAGTATTTT.

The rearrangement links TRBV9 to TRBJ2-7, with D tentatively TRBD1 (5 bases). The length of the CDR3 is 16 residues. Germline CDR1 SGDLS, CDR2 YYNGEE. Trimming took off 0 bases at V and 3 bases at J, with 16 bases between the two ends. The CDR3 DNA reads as TGTGCCAGCAGCGTAGATGGGGCAGCCGCTCGCTACGAGCAGTACTTC. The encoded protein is CASSVDGAAARYEQYF.

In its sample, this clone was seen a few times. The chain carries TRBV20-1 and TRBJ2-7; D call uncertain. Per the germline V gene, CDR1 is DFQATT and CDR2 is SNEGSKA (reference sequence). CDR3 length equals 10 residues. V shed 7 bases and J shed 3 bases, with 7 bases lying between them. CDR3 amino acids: CSVQFYEQYF. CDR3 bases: TGCAGTGTTCAGTTCTACGAGCAGTACTTC.

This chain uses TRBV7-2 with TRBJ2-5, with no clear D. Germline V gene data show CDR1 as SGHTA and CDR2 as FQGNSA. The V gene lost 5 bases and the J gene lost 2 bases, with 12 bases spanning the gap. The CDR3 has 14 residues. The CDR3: CASSPQVLQETQYF. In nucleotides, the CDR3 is TGTGCCAGCAGCCCCCAGGTATTACAAGAGACCCAGTACTTC. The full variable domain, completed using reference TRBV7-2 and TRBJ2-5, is GAGVSQSPSNKVTEKGKDVELRCDPISGHTALYWYRQSLGQGLEFLIYFQGNSAPDKSGLPSDRFSAERTGGSVSTLTIQRTQQEDSAVYLCASSPQVLQETQYFGPGTRLLVL.

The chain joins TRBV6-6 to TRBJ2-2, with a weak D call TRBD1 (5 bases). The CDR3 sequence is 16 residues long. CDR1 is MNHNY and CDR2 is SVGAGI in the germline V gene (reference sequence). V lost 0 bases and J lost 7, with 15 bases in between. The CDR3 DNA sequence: TGTGCCAGCAGTTACTCGCAATTTGGGGCGAACGGGGAGCTGTTTTTT. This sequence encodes CASSYSQFGANGELFF.

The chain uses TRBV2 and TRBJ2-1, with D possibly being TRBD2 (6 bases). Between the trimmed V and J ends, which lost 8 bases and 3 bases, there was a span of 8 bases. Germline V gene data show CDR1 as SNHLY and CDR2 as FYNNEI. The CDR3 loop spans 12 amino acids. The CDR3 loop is CASREFYNEQFF. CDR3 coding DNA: TGTGCCAGCCGGGAGTTCTACAATGAGCAGTTCTTC.

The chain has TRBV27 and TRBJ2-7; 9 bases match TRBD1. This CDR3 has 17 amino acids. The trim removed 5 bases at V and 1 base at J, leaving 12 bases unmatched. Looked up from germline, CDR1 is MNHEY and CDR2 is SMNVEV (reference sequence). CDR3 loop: CASSTLLGQGRSYEQYF. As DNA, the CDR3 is TGTGCCAGCAGTACACTTCTTGGACAGGGGCGATCCTACGAGCAGTACTTC.

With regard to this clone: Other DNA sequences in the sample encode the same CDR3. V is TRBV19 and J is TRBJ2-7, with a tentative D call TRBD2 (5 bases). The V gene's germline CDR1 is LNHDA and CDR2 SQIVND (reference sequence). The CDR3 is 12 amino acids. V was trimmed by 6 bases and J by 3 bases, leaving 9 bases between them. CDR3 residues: CASSPDYYEQYF. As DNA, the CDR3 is TGTGCCAGTAGCCCTGACTACTACGAGCAGTACTTC.

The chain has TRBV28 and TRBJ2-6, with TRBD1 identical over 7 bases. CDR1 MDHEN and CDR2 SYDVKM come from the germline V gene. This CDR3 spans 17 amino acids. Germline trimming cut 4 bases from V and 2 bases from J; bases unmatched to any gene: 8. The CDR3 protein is CASSSPGTATGANVLTF. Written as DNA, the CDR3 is TGTGCCAGCAGTTCCCCCGGGACAGCCACTGGGGCCAACGTCCTGACTTTC.

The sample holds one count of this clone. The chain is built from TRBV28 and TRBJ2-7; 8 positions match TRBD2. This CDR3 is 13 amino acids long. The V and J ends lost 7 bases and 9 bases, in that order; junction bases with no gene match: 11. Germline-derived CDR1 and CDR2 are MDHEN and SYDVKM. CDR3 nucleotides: TGTGCCAGCACTCCGGCGGGAGGCCTCCTGCAGTACTTC. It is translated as CASTPAGGLLQYF.

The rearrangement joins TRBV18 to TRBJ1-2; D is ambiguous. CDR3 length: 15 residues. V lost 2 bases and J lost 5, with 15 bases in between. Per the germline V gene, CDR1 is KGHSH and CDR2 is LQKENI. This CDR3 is CASSPIPIHTYGYTF. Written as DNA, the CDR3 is TGTGCCAGCTCACCAATCCCAATTCACACGTATGGCTACACCTTC.

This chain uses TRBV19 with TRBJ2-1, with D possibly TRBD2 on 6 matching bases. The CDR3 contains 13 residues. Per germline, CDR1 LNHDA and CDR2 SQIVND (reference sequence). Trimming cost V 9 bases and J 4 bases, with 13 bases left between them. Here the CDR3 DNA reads TGTGCCAGCGGACTAACAAGTTACAATGAGCAGTTCTTC. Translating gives CASGLTSYNEQFF.

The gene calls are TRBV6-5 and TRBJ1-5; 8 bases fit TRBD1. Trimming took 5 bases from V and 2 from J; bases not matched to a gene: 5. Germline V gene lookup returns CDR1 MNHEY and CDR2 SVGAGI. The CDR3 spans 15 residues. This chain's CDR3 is CASSKTGEGNQPQHF. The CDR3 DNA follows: TGTGCCAGCAGTAAGACAGGGGAAGGCAATCAGCCCCAGCATTTT.

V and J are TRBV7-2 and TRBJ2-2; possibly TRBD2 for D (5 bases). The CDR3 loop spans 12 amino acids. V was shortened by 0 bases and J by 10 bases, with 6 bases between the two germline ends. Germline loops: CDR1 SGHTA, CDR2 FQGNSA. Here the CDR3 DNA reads TGTGCCAGCAGCTTAGCCGGGGTGGAGCTGTTTTTT. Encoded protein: CASSLAGVELFF.

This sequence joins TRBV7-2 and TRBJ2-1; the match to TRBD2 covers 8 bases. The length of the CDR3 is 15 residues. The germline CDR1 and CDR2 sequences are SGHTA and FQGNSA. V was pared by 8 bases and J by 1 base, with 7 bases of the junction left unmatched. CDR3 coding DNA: TGTGCCAGCCAGACAGTAGCGGGATCCTACAATGAGCAGTTCTTC. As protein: CASQTVAGSYNEQFF.

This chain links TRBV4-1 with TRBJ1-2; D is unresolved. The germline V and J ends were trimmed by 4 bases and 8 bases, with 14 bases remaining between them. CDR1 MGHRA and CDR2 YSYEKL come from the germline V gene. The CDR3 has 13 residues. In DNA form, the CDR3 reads TGCGCCAGCAGCCCCGCGGGAACGAGCGGCTACACCTTC. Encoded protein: CASSPAGTSGYTF.